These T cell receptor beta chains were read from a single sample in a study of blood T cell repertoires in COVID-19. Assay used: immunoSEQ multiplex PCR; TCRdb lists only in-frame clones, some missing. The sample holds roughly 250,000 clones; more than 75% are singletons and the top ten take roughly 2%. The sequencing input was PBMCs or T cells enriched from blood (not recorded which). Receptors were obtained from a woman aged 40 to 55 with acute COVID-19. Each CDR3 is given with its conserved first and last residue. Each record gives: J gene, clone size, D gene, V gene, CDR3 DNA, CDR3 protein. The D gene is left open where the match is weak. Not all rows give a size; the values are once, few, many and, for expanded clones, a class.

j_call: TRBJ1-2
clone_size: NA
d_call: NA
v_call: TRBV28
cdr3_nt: TGTGCCAGCAGTTCAGGCGACCGGCATGGCTACACCTTC
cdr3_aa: CASSSGDRHGYTF

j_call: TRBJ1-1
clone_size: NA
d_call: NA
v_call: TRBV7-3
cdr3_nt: TGTGCCAGCAGCCAAAGCGGCGGCAGGGAAGCTTTCTTT
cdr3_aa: CASSQSGGREAFF

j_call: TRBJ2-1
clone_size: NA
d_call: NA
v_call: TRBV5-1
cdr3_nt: TGCGCCAGCAGCTTGGAAATAGGGGATAACTCCTACAATGAGCAGTTCTTC
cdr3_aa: CASSLEIGDNSYNEQFF

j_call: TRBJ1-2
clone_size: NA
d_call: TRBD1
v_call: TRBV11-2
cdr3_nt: TGTGCCAGCAGCGCCATACAGGGGCGGTATGGCTACACCTTC
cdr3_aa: CASSAIQGRYGYTF

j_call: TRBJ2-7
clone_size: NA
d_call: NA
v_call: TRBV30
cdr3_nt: TGTGCCTGGACCCCCAGGCCCGAGCAGTACTTC
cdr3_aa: CAWTPRPEQYF

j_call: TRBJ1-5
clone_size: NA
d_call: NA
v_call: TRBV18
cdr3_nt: TGTGCCAGCTCACCTCCGACAGATCACGGCAATCAGCCCCAGCATTTT
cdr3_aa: CASSPPTDHGNQPQHF

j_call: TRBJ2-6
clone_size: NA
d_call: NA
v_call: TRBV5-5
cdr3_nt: TGTGCCAGCAGCTCCGTCAGGGTCTCTGGGGCCAACGTCCTGACTTTC
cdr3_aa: CASSSVRVSGANVLTF

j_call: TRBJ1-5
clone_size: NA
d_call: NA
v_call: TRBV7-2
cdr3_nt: TGTGCCAGCAGCTTAGTAGGGGCCGGAGATCAGCCCCAGCATTTT
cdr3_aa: CASSLVGAGDQPQHF

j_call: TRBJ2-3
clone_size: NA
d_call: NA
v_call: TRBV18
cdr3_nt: TGTGCCAGCTCACCGTCTTTCCGGACAGATACGCAGTATTTT
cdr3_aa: CASSPSFRTDTQYF

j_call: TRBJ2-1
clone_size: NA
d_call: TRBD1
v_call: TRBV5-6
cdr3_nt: TGTGCCAGCAGCACCGGGACAGTGACCTACAATGAGCAGTTCTTC
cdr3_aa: CASSTGTVTYNEQFF

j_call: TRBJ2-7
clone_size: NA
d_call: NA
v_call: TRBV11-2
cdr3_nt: TGTGCCAGCAGCTTCAGCTACGAGCAGTACTTC
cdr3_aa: CASSFSYEQYF

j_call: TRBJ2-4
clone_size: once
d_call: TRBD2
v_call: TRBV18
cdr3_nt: TGTGCCAGCTCTCCCATAGCGGGAGGTGGGAACATTCAGTACTTC
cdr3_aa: CASSPIAGGGNIQYF

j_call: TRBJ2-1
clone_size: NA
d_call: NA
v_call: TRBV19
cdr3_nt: TGTGCCAGTATTTCTACAGGAGACAATGAGCAGTTCTTC
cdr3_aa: CASISTGDNEQFF

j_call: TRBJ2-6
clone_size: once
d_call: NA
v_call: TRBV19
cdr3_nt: TGTGCCAGTAGTATCCTATTCGAGGTCCGTGGGGCCAACGTCCTGACTTTC
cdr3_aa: CASSILFEVRGANVLTF

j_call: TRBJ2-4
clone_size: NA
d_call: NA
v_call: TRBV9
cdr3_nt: TGTGCCAGCAGCCCGCAAAGGGGTGAGAACATTCAGTACTTC
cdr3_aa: CASSPQRGENIQYF

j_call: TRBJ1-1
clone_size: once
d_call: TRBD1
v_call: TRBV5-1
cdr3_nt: TGCGCCAGCAGGTGGGGAAAAGGGACAGGGAACACTGAAGCTTTCTTT
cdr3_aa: CASRWGKGTGNTEAFF

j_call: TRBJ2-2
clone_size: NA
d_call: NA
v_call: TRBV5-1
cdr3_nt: TGCGCCAGCAGCTTGGTTCCAGGGGCCGGGGAGCTGTTTTTT
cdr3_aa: CASSLVPGAGELFF

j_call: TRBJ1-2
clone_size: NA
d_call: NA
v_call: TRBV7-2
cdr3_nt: TGTGCCAGCAGCACTTACCCGACAGGTCTCTATGGCTACACCTTC
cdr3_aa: CASSTYPTGLYGYTF

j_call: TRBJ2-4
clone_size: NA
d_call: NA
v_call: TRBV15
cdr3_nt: TGTGCCACCAGCAGAGGAGACTGGCTAGGCATTCAGTACTTC
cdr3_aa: CATSRGDWLGIQYF

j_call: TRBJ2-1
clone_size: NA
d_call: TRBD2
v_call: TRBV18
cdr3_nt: TGTGCCAGCTCACCATCGGCTAGCGGGAACAATGAGCAGTTCTTC
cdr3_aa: CASSPSASGNNEQFF

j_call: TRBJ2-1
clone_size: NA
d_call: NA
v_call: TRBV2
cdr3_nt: TGTGCCAGCAGTTTCGGGTCGAATTACAATGAGCAGTTCTTC
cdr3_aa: CASSFGSNYNEQFF

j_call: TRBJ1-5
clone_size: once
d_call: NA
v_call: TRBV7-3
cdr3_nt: TGTGCCAGCAGCTTAATGTCTGTGCGGGGCCAGCCCCAGCATTTT
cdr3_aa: CASSLMSVRGQPQHF

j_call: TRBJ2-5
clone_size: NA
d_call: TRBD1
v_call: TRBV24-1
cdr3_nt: TGTGCCACCAGTGACCCCGGGACAGGTGCTGGGACCCAGTACTTC
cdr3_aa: CATSDPGTGAGTQYF

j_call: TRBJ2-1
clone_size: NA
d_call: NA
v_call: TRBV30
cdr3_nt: TGTGCCTGGACTAGCCAGGTTAATGAGCAGTTCTTC
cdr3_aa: CAWTSQVNEQFF

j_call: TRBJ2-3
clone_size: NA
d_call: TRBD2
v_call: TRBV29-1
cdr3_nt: TGCAGCGTTGGTCTTCTAGCGGGGCCTCAGTATTTT
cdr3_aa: CSVGLLAGPQYF

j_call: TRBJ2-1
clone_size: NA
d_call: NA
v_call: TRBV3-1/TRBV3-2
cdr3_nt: TGTGCCAGCAGCCAAGCCGGGCGGATCGGAGGTGGGCAGTTCTTC
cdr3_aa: CASSQAGRIGGGQFF

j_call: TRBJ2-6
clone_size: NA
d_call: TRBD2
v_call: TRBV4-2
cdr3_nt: TGTGCCAGCAGCCTCGAGGGGACTAGCGGGGGCTTGGCTGGGGCCAACGTCCTGACTTTC
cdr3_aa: CASSLEGTSGGLAGANVLTF

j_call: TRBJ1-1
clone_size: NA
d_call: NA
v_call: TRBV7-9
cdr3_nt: TGTGCCACCCTCAATGGGGGACTAATGAACACTGAAGCTTTCTTT
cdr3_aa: CATLNGGLMNTEAFF

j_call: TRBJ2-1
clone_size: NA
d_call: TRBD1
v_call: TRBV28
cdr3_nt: TGTGCCAGCAGCCCGGACAGGGAGTACTACAATGAGCAGTTCTTC
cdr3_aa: CASSPDREYYNEQFF

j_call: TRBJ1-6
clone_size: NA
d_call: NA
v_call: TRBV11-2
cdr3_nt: TGTGCCAGCAGCCCCCTTGAGGGAAGTAATTCACCCCTCCACTTT
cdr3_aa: CASSPLEGSNSPLHF